A single sample gave rise to the 8 T cell receptor beta chains below, sequenced in a study of shared clonotypes between healthy human individuals. This table comes from immunoSEQ multiplex PCR, and its TCRdb copy is limited to in-frame clones, with some not included. The sample has more than 2 million clones; around 95% are singletons. Sequencing was done on a sample of naive CD4+ T cells sorted from blood. Documented subset: CD45RA+ positively selected. These receptors were obtained from a man between 18 and 29 years old in good health.

This clone was detected a few times. This chain joins TRBV13 and TRBJ2-5; D is uncertain. Trimming took off 5 bases at V and 5 bases at J, with 12 bases between the two ends. Germline V gene data show CDR1 as PRHDT and CDR2 as FYEKMQ (reference sequence). The CDR3 runs to 13 residues. The chain's CDR3 is CASSLWRGETQYF. CDR3 in DNA: TGTGCCAGCAGCCTGTGGAGAGGCGAGACCCAGTACTTC.

The chain combines TRBV5-1 with TRBJ2-3, with TRBD2 identical over 9 bases. V trimming: 2 bases; J trimming: 7 bases; junction bases outside the gene matches: 5. The CDR3 totals 14 residues. Germline-derived CDR1 and CDR2 are SGHRS and YFSETQ. In DNA, the CDR3 is TGCGCCAGCAGCTTAGGGACTAGCATGAATACGCAGTATTTT. Translating gives CASSLGTSMNTQYF.

J is TRBJ2-7 and V is TRBV5-1; 10 bases map to TRBD2. CDR3 length: 15 residues. After removal of 7 bases from V and 3 bases from J, the junction contained 10 bases not matched to a gene. Germline values: CDR1 SGHRS, CDR2 YFSETQ. The CDR3 nucleotides are TGCGCCAGCTCTCGAGAGGCTAGCGGGAGCTACGAGCAGTACTTC. Protein: CASSREASGSYEQYF.

With respect to this clone: Distinct nucleotide sequences in the sample also encode this CDR3. The chain has TRBV11-2 and TRBJ2-5; D unresolved. The CDR3 is 13 residues long. The V gene lost 3 bases and the J gene lost 1 base, with 6 bases spanning the gap. Germline V gene sequence: CDR1 SGHAT, CDR2 FQNNGV. The CDR3 is CASSFSGQETQYF. In DNA, the CDR3 is TGTGCCAGCAGCTTTTCAGGCCAAGAGACCCAGTACTTC.

With respect to this clone: The identical CDR3 is also encoded by other nucleotide sequences in the sample. V gene TRBV2 combines with J gene TRBJ2-7; no definite D call. The ends were cut back, 6 bases at V and 0 bases at J, with 6 bases in the middle. The CDR3 totals 12 residues. Germline assignment: CDR1 SNHLY and CDR2 FYNNEI. The CDR3 region has the DNA TGTGCCAGCAGGACGAACTCCTACGAGCAGTACTTC. This codes for CASRTNSYEQYF.

Concerning this clone itself: Different DNA sequences within this sample yield the same CDR3. This chain joins TRBV4-1 and TRBJ1-2; D is ambiguous. The CDR3 has 13 amino acids. Germline assignment: CDR1 MGHRA and CDR2 YSYEKL. Deletions cut 0 bases from V and 6 bases from J, with 8 bases between. The CDR3 reads CASSQDRADGYTF. CDR3 nucleotides: TGCGCCAGCAGCCAAGATCGGGCAGATGGCTACACCTTC.

With respect to this clone: Other DNA sequences in this specimen translate into the identical CDR3. V gene TRBV7-2 combines with J gene TRBJ2-7; possible D gene TRBD1, 6 bases. The CDR3 is made up of 13 amino acids. Germline CDR1 and CDR2: SGHTA and FQGNSA. The V end was cut by 2 bases, the J end by 3 bases, with 8 bases between. CDR3 sequence reads: CASSLRGGYEQYF. In DNA, the CDR3 is TGTGCCAGCAGCTTAAGAGGGGGCTACGAGCAGTACTTC. The complete variable domain, with remaining parts taken from reference TRBV7-2 and TRBJ2-7, reads GAGVSQSPSNKVTEKGKDVELRCDPISGHTALYWYRQSLGQGLEFLIYFQGNSAPDKSGLPSDRFSAERTGGSVSTLTIQRTQQEDSAVYLCASSLRGGYEQYFGPGTRLTVT.

This chain uses TRBV5-1 with TRBJ2-7; TRBD1 matches 10 bases. The CDR3 sequence is 16 residues long. Trimming took 4 bases from V and 0 from J; bases not matched to a gene: 7. In germline, CDR1 is SGHRS, CDR2 YFSETQ. In DNA form, the CDR3 reads TGCGCCAGCAGCGTGGGCGGGACAGGGGTCTCCTACGAGCAGTACTTC. Its translation: CASSVGGTGVSYEQYF.